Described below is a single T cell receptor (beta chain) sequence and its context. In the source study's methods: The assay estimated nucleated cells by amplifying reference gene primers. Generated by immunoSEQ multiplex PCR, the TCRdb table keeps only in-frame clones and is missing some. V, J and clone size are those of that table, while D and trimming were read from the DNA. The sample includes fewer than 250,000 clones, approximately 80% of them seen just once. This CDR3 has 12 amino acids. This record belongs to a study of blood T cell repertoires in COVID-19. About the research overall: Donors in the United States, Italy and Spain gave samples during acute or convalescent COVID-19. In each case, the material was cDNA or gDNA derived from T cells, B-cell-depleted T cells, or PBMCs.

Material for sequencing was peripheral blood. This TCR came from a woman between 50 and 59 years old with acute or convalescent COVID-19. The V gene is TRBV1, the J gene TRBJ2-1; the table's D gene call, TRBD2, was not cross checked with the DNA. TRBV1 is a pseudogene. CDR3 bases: TGCACCAGCAGCCGACTAGCGTATGAGCAGTTCTTC. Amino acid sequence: CTSSRLAYEQFF.